Listed below are T cell receptor beta chains from one sample, sequenced in a study of molecular identifiers for immune sequencing clone quantification. TCRdb independently ran MiXCR on the PCR reads; one entry per CDR3 protein. The data show just under 650,000 distinct CDR3 sequences, with about 20% seen just once and about 0.9% held by the top ten. The sequencing sample was made of naive CD8+ T cells from blood, with Jurkat cell RNA spiked in. The receptors were gathered from a human donor in good health. Some libraries in this study had Jurkat cell RNA spiked in. The CDR3 runs from the conserved cysteine through the conserved F or W. Fields, in order: D gene, J gene, V gene, clone size, CDR3 DNA, CDR3 protein. D genes are given only for firm matches. Not every row has a clone size; where given, it reads once, few, many or a size class.

NA	TRBJ1-4	TRBV4-1	many	TGCGCCAGCAGCCAAGAGGTGCGGATTAATGAAAAACTGTTTTTT	CASSQEVRINEKLFF
TRBD1	TRBJ1-6	TRBV25-1	NA	TGTGCCAGCAGATCGGGACAGTTCTATAATTCACCCCTCCACTTT	CASRSGQFYNSPLHF
NA	TRBJ2-5	TRBV4-3	many	TGCGCCAGCAGCCAAGGCGACAGAGAACAAGAGACCCAGTACTTC	CASSQGDREQETQYF
NA	TRBJ1-1	TRBV7-9	many	TGTGCCAGCAGCTTAGTAGGTGGGGAGAACACTGAAGCTTTCTTT	CASSLVGGENTEAFF
NA	TRBJ2-3	TRBV30	many	TGTGCCTGGAGCGCGGTGCAGGCGCAGTATTTT	CAWSAVQAQYF
NA	TRBJ2-5	TRBV2	many	TGTGCCAGCACCGAGGGAACGTCCACAGTCGGGGACCAGTACTTC	CASTEGTSTVGDQYF
TRBD2	TRBJ2-7	TRBV7-9	few	TGTGCCAGCAGCTTAGTTAGCGGGAATTCCGAGCAGTACTTC	CASSLVSGNSEQYF
NA	TRBJ2-3	TRBV14	many	TGTGCCAGCAGCCAAGACTGGGGATTCGATACGCAGTATTTT	CASSQDWGFDTQYF
NA	TRBJ2-1	TRBV10-3	many	TGTGCCATCAGTGAGTCTTTAGCGGAAATGAGCCAGTTCTTC	CAISESLAEMSQFF
TRBD1	TRBJ2-7	TRBV7-9	many	TGTGCCAGCAGCTCACCTCCGGGACAGGGGTACGACGAGCAGTACTTC	CASSSPPGQGYDEQYF
NA	TRBJ2-1	TRBV4-3	many	TGCGCCAGCAGCCAAGATCAGTACGGGGGCTACAATGAGCAGTTCTTC	CASSQDQYGGYNEQFF
NA	TRBJ1-5	TRBV20-1	many	TGCAGTGCTCTGACAGTAAATCAGCCCCAGCATTTT	CSALTVNQPQHF
NA	TRBJ2-5	TRBV9	many	TGTGCCAGCAGCGTAGAAGCAGGGGCGGGTGAGACCCAGTACTTC	CASSVEAGAGETQYF
TRBD1	TRBJ2-7	TRBV29-1	many	TGCAGCGGTCGGGACAGGGGAGTCTACGAGCAGTACTTC	CSGRDRGVYEQYF
TRBD1	TRBJ1-3	TRBV12-3/TRBV12-4	NA	TGTGCCAGCAGTCGGGACAGGGGCTCTGGAGACACCATATATTTT	CASSRDRGSGDTIYF
NA	TRBJ1-6	TRBV27	NA	TGTGCCAGCAGCTGGGGCGAGGGAGTCGGTTCACCCCTCCACTTT	CASSWGEGVGSPLHF
NA	TRBJ2-1	TRBV6-5	few	TGTGCCAGCAGAATAGGAGCAAATGAGCAGTTCTTC	CASRIGANEQFF
NA	TRBJ2-7	TRBV6-2/TRBV6-3	NA	TGTGCCAGCAGTCCCCTTTTGTCAGTAGGGTACGAGCAGTACTTC	CASSPLLSVGYEQYF
NA	TRBJ1-3	TRBV4-1	NA	TGCGCCAGCAGCCAAGGGTCGGCCACTGGAAACACCATATATTTT	CASSQGSATGNTIYF
NA	TRBJ2-6	TRBV7-6	many	TGTGCCAGCAGCTTATATCAGACTGGGGCCAACGTCCTGACTTTC	CASSLYQTGANVLTF
TRBD2	TRBJ2-7	TRBV4-3	many	TGCGCCAGCAGCCCGGAGCGGGAGCTCAACGAGCAGTACTTC	CASSPERELNEQYF
NA	TRBJ2-5	TRBV7-2	many	TGTGCCAGCAGCTTGGGGGTTGGGCAAGAGACCCAGTACTTC	CASSLGVGQETQYF
NA	TRBJ2-1	TRBV6-5	NA	TGTGCCAGCAGTTACGAGGCGGGGAAGGGGTATGAGCAGTTCTTC	CASSYEAGKGYEQFF
TRBD1	TRBJ2-4	TRBV19	NA	TGTGCCAGTAGTGTGACTCGGACAGGGGGCAAGGACATTCAGTACTTC	CASSVTRTGGKDIQYF
TRBD1	TRBJ2-7	TRBV7-9	many	TGTGCCAGCAGCCCACTGGACAGGAGGAGCTCCTACGAGCAGTACTTC	CASSPLDRRSSYEQYF
NA	TRBJ2-3	TRBV4-1	many	TGCGCCAGCAGCCAAGTGCTAGAACTCTCTAGCACAGATACGCAGTATTTT	CASSQVLELSSTDTQYF
NA	TRBJ2-7	TRBV20-1	many	TGCAGTGCTAGAGAGCTAGGGATCGAGCAGTACTTC	CSARELGIEQYF